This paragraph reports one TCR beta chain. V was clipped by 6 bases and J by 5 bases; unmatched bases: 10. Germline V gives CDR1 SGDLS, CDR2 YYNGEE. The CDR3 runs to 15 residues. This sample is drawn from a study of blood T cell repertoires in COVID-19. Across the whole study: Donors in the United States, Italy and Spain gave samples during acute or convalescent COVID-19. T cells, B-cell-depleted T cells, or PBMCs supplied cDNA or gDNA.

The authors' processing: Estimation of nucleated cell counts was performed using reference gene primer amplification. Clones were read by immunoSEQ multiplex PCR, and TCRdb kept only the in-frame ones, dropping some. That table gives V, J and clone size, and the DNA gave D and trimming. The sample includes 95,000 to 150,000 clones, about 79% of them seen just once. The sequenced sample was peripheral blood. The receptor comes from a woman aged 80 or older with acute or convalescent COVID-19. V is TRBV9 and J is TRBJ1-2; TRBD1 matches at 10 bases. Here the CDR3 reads CASTGTGVRSYGYTF. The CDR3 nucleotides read TGTGCCAGCACTGGGACAGGGGTACGGAGTTATGGCTACACCTTC.